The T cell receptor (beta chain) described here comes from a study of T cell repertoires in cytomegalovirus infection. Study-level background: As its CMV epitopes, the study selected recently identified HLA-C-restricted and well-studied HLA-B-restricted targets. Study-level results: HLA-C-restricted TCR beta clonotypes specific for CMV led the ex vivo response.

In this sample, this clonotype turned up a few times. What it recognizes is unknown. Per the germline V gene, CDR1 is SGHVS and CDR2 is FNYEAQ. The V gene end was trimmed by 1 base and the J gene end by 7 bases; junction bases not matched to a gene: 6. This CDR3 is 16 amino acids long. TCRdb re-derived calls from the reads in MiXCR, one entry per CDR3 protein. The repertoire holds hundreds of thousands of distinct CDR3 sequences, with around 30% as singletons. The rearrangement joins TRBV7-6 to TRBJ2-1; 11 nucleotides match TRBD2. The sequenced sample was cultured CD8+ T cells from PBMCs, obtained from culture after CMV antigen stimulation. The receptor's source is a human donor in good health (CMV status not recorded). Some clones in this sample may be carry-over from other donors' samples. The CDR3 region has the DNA TGTGCCAGCAGCTTAGGTAGCGGGGGGGCCGGGAATGAGCAGTTCTTC. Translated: CASSLGSGGAGNEQFF.